Here is one TCR beta chain with its context. Measured with immunoSEQ multiplex PCR; TCRdb has only the in-frame clones, and not every one. The table shows approximately 300,000 clones, with around 90% occurring only once. The data were obtained in a study of blood T cell repertoires in COVID-19. The V gene lost 1 base and the J gene lost 5 bases, with 18 bases spanning the gap. Germline V gives CDR1 LNHNV, CDR2 YYDKDF (reference sequence). This CDR3 is built from 16 residues. The sequence derives from a man younger than 35 with active or convalescent COVID-19. The V call is TRBV15, the J call TRBJ2-7, with a weak D call TRBD2 (5 bases). The specimen sequenced was peripheral blood. The CDR3, as DNA: TGTGCCACCAGCAGAGGTCCGTTCCGGGGTTCAGACGAGCAGTACTTC. Residues: CATSRGPFRGSDEQYF.